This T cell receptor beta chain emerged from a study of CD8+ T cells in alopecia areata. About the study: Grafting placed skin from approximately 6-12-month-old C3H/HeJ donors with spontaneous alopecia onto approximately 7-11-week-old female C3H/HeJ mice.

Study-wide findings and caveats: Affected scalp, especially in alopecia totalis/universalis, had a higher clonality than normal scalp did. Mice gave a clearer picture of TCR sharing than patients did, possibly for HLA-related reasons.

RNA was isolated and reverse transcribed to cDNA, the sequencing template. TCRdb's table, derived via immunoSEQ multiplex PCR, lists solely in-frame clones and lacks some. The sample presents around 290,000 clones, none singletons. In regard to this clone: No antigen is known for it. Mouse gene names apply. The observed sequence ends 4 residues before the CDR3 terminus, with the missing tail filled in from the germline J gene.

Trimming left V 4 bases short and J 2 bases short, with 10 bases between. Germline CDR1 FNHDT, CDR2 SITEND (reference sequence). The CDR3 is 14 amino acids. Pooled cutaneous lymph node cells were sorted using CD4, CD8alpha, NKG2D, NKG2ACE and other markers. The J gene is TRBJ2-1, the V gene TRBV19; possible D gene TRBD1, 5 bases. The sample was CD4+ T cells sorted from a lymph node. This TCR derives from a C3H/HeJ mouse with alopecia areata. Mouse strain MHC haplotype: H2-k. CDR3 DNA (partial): TGTGCCAGCAGTCTCCAGGGTGACTATGCT. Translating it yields CASSLQGDYA. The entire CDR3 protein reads CASSLQGDYAEQFF.